This TCR beta chain was identified during a study of T cells after yellow fever vaccination. Turning to the study itself: For low cell numbers, libraries were made with SMART-Seq v4 Ultra Low Input.

This clonotype has a single count. Its antigen is not identified. V was pared by 8 bases and J by 4 bases, with 20 bases between. This CDR3 has 15 amino acids. Germline lookup yields CDR1 SGHAT and CDR2 FQNNGV. Production of TCR cDNA was by 5'RACE template switching, which also added a universal primer site and UMIs. TCRdb analysed the 5' RACE reads with MiXCR anew, one entry per CDR3 protein. The sample shows some 600,000 distinct CDR3 sequences, roughly 12% of them seen only once. Study-level points and caveats: CD4 and CD8 compartments shared a small share of clonotypes, likely from convergent recombination. A large majority of primary-vaccination clones showed up again after the booster (approximately 96% CD4, 88% CD8).

The receptor comes from a man aged 25-45 years who received the YFV17D yellow fever vaccine. The input for sequencing was PBMCs, taken on the day of the yellow fever booster vaccination. The chain recombines TRBV11-2 with TRBJ1-2, with a tentative D call TRBD1 (5 bases). The CDR3 region is CASASQGTATYGYTF. The CDR3 DNA reads as TGTGCCAGCGCATCGCAGGGTACAGCTACCTATGGCTACACCTTC.